The present TCR beta chain was sequenced within a study of PD-1 blockade in classical Hodgkin lymphoma. About the research overall: Every 2 weeks, patients had 3 mg/kg nivolumab intravenously. Study-wide results and limits: With respect to the repertoire differences, their causes, possibly disease activity or prior therapy, remain undefined. Only CD4+ TCR diversity, not CD8+, had risen significantly by C4D1. Healthy donors were reported to have higher baseline TCR diversity than newly diagnosed patients.

All patients relapsed after autologous stem cell transplantation, and brentuximab vedotin exposure varied. As regards this clone: Its specificity is unknown.

TCRdb's copy holds only in-frame clones and misses some; the assay was immunoSEQ multiplex PCR. The table shows approximately 90,000 clones, with over 90% occurring only once. The CDR3 is 16 residues long. CDR1 is MNHEY and CDR2 is SVGAGI in the germline V gene. J was trimmed by 0 bases and V by 1 base; bases with no gene match: 3. Sequenced here: peripheral blood mononuclear cells (PBMCs), sampled before the second cycle of nivolumab. This clonotype originated in a human donor with classical Hodgkin lymphoma. This chain uses TRBV6-5 with TRBJ1-3; the match to TRBD1 covers 7 bases. The CDR3 nucleotides read TGTGCCAGCAGTTACTACGGGACAGCCTCTGGAAACACCATATATTTT. It specifies CASSYYGTASGNTIYF.